The rows below give T cell receptor beta chains drawn from one sample of a study of cytomegalovirus exposure and HLA in healthy donors. This table comes from immunoSEQ multiplex PCR, and its TCRdb copy is limited to in-frame clones, with some not included. This table has more than 100,000 clones, 80% appearing once. The sample comprised PBMCs. The receptors here all came from a man aged 35-49 years in good health and CMV-seronegative. The CDR3 runs from the conserved cysteine through the conserved F or W. The D gene is left open where the match is weak. The listing skips clone size in some rows; elsewhere it reads once, few, many or a size class.

d_call	v_call	j_call	clone_size	cdr3_aa	cdr3_nt
TRBD1	TRBV5-1	TRBJ2-7	NA	CASSRQGAEYEQYF	TGCGCCAGCAGCCGACAGGGGGCTGAGTACGAGCAGTACTTC
TRBD1	TRBV6-1	TRBJ2-4	NA	CASSRDRAGENIQYF	TGTGCCAGCAGTCGGGACAGGGCCGGGGAAAACATTCAGTACTTC
TRBD2	TRBV28	TRBJ2-7	NA	CASSLPRLAGVLGASEQYF	TGTGCCAGCAGTTTACCAAGGCTAGCGGGAGTATTGGGGGCCTCCGAGCAGTACTTC
TRBD1	TRBV28	TRBJ2-7	once	CASSVIGRDRGPYEQYF	TGTGCCAGCAGTGTAATAGGTCGGGACAGGGGACCCTACGAGCAGTACTTC
NA	TRBV6-6	TRBJ2-7	NA	CASSNYLDSFYEQYF	TGTGCCAGCAGCAATTATTTGGACAGTTTCTACGAGCAGTACTTC
NA	TRBV28	TRBJ2-7	few	CASSPNYEQYF	TGTGCCAGCAGTCCAAACTACGAGCAGTACTTC
TRBD1	TRBV5-4	TRBJ1-2	NA	CASRTQGANYGYTF	TGTGCCAGCAGAACCCAGGGGGCGAACTATGGCTACACCTTC
NA	TRBV7-9	TRBJ2-2	few	CASSLQINTGELFF	TGTGCCAGCAGCTTACAAATCAACACCGGGGAGCTGTTTTTT
TRBD2	TRBV5-8	TRBJ2-1	once	CASSRLAGVADEQFF	TGTGCCAGCAGCCGACTAGCGGGAGTTGCGGATGAGCAGTTCTTC
NA	TRBV18	TRBJ2-1	NA	CASSPGSSYNEQFF	TGTGCCAGCTCACCAGGGAGCTCCTACAATGAGCAGTTCTTC
NA	TRBV6-1	TRBJ2-3	NA	CASSEALVNPSTDTQYF	TGTGCCAGCAGTGAAGCGTTAGTGAACCCTAGCACAGATACGCAGTATTTT
TRBD1	TRBV29-1	TRBJ2-7	once	CSVVGQGANEQYF	TGCAGCGTGGTAGGACAGGGAGCTAACGAGCAGTACTTC
TRBD1	TRBV7-8	TRBJ1-1	NA	CASSTGQTNTEAFF	TGTGCCAGCAGTACGGGACAGACGAACACTGAAGCTTTCTTT
TRBD1	TRBV29-1	TRBJ2-5	few	CSGDRGRETQYF	TGCAGCGGGGACAGGGGGCGCGAGACCCAGTACTTC
TRBD2	TRBV7-8	TRBJ2-7	NA	CASSPEGRGGSYEQYF	TGTGCCAGCAGCCCGGAGGGTCGCGGGGGGTCCTACGAGCAGTACTTC
TRBD2	TRBV5-5	TRBJ2-2	NA	CASSFVLAGNTGELFF	TGTGCCAGCAGCTTTGTACTAGCGGGGAACACCGGGGAGCTGTTTTTT